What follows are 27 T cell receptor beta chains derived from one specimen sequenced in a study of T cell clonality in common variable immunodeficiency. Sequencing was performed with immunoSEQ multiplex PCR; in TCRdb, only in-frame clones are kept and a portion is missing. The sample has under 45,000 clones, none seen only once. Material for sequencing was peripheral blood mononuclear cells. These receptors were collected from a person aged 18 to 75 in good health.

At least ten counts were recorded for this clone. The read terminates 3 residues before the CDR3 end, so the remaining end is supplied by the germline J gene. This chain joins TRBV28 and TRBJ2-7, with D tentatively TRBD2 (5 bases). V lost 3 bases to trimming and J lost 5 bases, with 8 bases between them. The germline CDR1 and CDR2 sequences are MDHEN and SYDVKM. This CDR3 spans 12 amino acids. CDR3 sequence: CASSFSRDEQYF. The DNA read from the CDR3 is TGTGCCAGCAGTTTTTCGAGGGACGAG. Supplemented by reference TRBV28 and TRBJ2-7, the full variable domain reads DVKVTQSSRYLVKRTGEKVFLECVQDMDHENMFWYRQDPGLGLRLIYFSYDVKMKEKGDIPEGYSVSREKKERFSLILESASTNQTSMYLCASSFSRDEQYFGPGTRLTVT.

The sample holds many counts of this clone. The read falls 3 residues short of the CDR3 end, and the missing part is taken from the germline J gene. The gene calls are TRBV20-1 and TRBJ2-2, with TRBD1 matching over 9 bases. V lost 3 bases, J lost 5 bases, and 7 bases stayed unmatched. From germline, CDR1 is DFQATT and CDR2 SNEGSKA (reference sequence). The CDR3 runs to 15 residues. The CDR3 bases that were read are TGCAGTGCTAGGGCGGGACAGGGAGATACCGGGGAG. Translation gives CSARAGQGDTGE. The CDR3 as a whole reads CSARAGQGDTGELFF.

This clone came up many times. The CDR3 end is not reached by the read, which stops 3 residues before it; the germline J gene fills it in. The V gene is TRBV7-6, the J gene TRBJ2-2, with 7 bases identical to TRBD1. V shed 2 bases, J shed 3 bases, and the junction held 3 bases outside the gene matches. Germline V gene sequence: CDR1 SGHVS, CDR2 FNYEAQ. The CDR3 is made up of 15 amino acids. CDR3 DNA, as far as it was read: TGTGCCAGCAGCTTACCCGACAGGGACACCGGGGAG. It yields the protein CASSLPDRDTGE. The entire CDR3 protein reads CASSLPDRDTGELFF.

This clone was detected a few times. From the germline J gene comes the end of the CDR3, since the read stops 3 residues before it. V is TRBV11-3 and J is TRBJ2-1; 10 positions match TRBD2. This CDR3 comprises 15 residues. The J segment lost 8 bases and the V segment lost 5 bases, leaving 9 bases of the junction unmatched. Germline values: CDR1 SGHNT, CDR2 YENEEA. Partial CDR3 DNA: TGTGCCAGCAGCCGGAGCGGGAGGGCCGAAGATGAG. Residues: CASSRSGRAEDE. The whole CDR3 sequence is CASSRSGRAEDEQFF.

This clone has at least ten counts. The chain's CDR3 is CAWRPTGANSYEQYF. The part of the CDR3 DNA that was read is TGTGCCTGGAGACCGACAGGGGCTAACTCCTACGAG. The chain employs TRBV30 and TRBJ2-7, with TRBD1 matching over 8 bases. Coverage ceases 3 residues before the CDR3 finishes, and the germline J gene fills in the end. There are 15 residues in the CDR3. Trimming took 3 bases from V and 0 from J; bases not matched to a gene: 7. CDR1 is GTSNPN, CDR2 SVGIG, per germline (reference sequence).

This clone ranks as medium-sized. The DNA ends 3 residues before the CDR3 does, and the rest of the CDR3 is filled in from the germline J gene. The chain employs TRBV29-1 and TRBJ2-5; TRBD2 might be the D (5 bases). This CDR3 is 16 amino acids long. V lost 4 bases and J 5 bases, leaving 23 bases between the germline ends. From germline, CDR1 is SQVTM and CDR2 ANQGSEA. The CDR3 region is CSVGSNSGVEVETQYF. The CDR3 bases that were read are TGCAGCGTTGGGTCGAACAGCGGCGTGGAGGTGGAGACC.

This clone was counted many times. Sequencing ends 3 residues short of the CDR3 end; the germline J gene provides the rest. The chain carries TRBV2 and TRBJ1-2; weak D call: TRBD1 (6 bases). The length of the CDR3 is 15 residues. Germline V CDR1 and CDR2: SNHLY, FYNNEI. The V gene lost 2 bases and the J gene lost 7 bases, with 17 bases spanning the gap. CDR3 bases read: TGTGCCAGCAGTGAACAGGCCAGGGGCGTGGGTGGC. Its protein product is CASSEQARGVGG. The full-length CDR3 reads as CASSEQARGVGGYTF.

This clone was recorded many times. CDR3 region: CSARSGLAGGRGQETQYF. Partial CDR3 DNA: TGCAGTGCTAGATCGGGACTAGCGGGAGGGAGGGGGCAAGAGACC. The rearrangement joins TRBV20-1 to TRBJ2-5, with TRBD2 matching over 16 bases. The read terminates 3 residues before the CDR3 end, so the remaining end is supplied by the germline J gene. The germline CDR1 and CDR2 sequences are DFQATT and SNEGSKA (reference sequence). The CDR3 extends over 18 amino acids. The V gene end was trimmed by 2 bases and the J gene end by 2 bases; junction bases not matched to a gene: 8.

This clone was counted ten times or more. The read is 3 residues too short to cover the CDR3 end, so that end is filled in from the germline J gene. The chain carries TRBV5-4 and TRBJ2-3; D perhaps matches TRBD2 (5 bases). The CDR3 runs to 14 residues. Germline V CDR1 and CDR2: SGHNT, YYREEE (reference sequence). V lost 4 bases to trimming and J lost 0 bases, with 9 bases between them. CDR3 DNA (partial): TGTGCCAGCAGCCCATGGACTAGCACAGATACG. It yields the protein CASSPWTSTDT. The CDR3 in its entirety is CASSPWTSTDTQYF.

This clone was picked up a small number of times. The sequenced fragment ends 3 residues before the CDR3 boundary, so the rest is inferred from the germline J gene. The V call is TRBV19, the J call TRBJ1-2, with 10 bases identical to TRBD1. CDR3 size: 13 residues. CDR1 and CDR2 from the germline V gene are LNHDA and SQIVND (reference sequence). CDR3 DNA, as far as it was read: TGTGCCAGTAGTAGTACAGGGACAGGGGAC. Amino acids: CASSSTGTGD. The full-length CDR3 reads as CASSSTGTGDYTF.

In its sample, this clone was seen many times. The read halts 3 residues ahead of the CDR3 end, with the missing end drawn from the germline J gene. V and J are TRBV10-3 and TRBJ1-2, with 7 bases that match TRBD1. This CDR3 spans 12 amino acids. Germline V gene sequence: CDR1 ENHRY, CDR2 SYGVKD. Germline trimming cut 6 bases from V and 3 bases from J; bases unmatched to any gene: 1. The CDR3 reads CAISDRDYGYTF. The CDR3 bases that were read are TGTGCCATCAGCGACAGGGACTATGGC.

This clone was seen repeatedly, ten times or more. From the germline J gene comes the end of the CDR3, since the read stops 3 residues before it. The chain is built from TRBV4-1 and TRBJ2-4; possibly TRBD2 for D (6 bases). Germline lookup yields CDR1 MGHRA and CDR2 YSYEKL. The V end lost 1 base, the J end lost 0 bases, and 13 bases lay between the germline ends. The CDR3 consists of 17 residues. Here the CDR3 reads CASSQGVAERAKNIQYF. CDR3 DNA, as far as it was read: TGCGCCAGCAGCCAAGGGGTAGCGGAGAGAGCCAAAAACATT.

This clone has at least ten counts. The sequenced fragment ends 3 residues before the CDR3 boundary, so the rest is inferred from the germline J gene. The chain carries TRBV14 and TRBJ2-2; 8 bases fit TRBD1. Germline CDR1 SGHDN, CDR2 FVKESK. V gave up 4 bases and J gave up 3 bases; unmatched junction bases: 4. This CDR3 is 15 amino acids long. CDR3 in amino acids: CASSRQGAYTGELFF. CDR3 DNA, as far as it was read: TGTGCCAGCAGCCGGCAGGGGGCTTACACCGGGGAG.

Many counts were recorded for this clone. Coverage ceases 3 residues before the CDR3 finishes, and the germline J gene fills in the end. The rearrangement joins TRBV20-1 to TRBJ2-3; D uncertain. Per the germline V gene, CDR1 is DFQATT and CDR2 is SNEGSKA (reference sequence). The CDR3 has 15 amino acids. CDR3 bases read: TGCAGTGCTAGTACAATTCCGAACAGTCAAGAGACG. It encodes CSASTIPNSQET. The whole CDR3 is CSASTIPNSQETQYF.

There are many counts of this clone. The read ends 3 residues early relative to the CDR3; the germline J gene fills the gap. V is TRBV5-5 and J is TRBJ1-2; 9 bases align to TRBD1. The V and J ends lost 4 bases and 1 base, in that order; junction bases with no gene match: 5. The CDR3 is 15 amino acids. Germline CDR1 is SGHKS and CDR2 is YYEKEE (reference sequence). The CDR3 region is CASSLQGAGNYGYTF. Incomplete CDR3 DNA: TGTGCCAGCAGCCTACAGGGGGCGGGTAACTATGGC.

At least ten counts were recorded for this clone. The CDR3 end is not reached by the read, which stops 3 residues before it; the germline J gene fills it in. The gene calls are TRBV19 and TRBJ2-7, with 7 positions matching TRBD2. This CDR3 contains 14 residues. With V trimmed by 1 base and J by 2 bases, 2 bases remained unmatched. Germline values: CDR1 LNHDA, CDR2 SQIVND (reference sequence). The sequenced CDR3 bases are TGTGCCAGTAGTATAGTGGGAGGGGCCTACGAG. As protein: CASSIVGGAYE. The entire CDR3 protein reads CASSIVGGAYEQYF. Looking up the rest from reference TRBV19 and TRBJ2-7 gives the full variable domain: DGGITQSPKYLFRKEGQNVTLSCEQNLNHDAMYWYRQDPGQGLRLIYYSQIVNDFQKGDIAEGYSVSREKKESFPLTVTSAQKNPTAFYLCASSIVGGAYEQYFGPGTRLTVT.

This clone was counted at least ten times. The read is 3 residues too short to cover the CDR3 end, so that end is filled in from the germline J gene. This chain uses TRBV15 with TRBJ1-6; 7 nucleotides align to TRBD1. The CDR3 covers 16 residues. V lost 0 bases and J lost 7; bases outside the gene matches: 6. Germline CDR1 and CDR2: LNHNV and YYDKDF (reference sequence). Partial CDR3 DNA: TGTGCCACCAGCAGAGATCCGTCCAGGGGGAATTCACCC. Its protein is CATSRDPSRGNSP. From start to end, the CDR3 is CATSRDPSRGNSPLHF.

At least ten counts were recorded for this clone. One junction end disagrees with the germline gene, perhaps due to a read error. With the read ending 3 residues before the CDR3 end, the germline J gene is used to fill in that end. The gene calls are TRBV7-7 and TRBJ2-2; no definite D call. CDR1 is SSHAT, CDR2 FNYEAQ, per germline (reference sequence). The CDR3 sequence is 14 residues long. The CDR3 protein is CASSLKQNTGELFF. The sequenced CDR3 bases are TGTGCTAGCAGCTTAAAACAGAACACCGGGGAG.

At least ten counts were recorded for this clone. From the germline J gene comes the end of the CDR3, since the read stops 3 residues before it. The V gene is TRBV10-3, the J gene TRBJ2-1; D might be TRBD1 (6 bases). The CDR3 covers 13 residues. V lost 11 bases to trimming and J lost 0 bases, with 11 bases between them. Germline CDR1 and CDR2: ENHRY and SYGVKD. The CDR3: CAAGTSSYNEQFF. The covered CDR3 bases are TGTGCCGCTGGGACAAGCTCCTACAATGAG.

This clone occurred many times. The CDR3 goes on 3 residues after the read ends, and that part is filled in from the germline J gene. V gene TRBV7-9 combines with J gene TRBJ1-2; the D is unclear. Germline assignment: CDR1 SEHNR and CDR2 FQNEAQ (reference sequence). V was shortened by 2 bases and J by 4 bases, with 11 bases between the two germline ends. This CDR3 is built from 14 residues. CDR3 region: CASSLTAAIYGYTF. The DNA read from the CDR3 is TGTGCCAGCAGCTTAACTGCGGCCATCTATGGC.

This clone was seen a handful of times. CDR3 DNA, as far as it was read: TGTGCCAGCAGCTTAGTTGGGGGCCTGGAGACG. Translating gives CASSLVGGLET. The full CDR3 is CASSLVGGLETQYF. The chain carries TRBV7-8 and TRBJ2-3; D possibly corresponds to TRBD1 (6 bases). The DNA ends 3 residues before the CDR3 does, and the rest of the CDR3 is filled in from the germline J gene. Germline CDR1 is SGHVS and CDR2 is FQNEAQ. This CDR3 comprises 14 residues.

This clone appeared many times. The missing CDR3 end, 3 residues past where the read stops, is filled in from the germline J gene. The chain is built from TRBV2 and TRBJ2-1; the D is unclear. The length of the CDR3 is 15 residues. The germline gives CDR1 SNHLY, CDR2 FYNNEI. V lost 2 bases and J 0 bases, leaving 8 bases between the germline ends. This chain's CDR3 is CASSEWRSSYNEQFF. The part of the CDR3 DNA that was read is TGTGCCAGCAGTGAATGGCGGAGCTCCTACAATGAG.

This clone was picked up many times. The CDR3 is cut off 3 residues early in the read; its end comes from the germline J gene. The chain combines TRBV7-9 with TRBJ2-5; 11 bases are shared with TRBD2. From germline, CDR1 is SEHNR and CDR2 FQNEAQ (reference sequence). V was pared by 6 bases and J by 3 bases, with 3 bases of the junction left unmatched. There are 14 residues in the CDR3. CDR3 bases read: TGTGCCAGCAGAAAGACTAGCGGGAAAGAGACC. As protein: CASRKTSGKET. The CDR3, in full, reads CASRKTSGKETQYF.

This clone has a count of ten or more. The sequenced part of the CDR3 DNA is TGTGCCAGCAGTCGGGACTTTATTATCACAGATACG. Translated: CASSRDFIITDT. The whole CDR3 protein reads CASSRDFIITDTQYF. The gene calls are TRBV7-9 and TRBJ2-3; a possible D gene is TRBD2 (6 bases). The CDR3 end is not reached by the read, which stops 3 residues before it; the germline J gene fills it in. The V gene's germline CDR1 is SEHNR and CDR2 FQNEAQ (reference sequence). This CDR3 is 15 amino acids long. With 6 bases removed from V and 2 bases from J, the gap between germline ends came to 15 bases.

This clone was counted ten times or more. CDR3 DNA, as far as it was read: TGTGCCAGTACCTATAGCGGGAGAAACTCCTACAATGAG. This gives the protein CASTYSGRNSYNE. In full, the CDR3 is CASTYSGRNSYNEQFF. The rearrangement uses TRBV19 and TRBJ2-1, with 9 bases fitting TRBD2. The CDR3 end is not reached by the read, which stops 3 residues before it; the germline J gene fills it in. Germline V gene data show CDR1 as LNHDA and CDR2 as SQIVND (reference sequence). V lost 7 bases, J lost 0 bases, and 7 bases stayed unmatched. This CDR3 has 16 amino acids.

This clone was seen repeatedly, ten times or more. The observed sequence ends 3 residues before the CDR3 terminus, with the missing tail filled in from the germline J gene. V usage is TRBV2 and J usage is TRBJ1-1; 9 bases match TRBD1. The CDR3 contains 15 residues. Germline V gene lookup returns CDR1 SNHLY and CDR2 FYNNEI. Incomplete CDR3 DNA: TGTGCCAGCAGCATAACGGGACAGGGAATCATCCAA. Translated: CASSITGQGIIQ. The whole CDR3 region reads CASSITGQGIIQAFF.

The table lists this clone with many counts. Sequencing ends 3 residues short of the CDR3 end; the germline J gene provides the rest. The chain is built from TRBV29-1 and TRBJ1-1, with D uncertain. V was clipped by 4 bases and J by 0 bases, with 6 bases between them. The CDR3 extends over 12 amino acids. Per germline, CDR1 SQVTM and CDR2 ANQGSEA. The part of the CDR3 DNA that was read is TGCAGCGTTGTTCAGTTGAACACTGAA. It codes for CSVVQLNTE. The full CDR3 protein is CSVVQLNTEAFF.